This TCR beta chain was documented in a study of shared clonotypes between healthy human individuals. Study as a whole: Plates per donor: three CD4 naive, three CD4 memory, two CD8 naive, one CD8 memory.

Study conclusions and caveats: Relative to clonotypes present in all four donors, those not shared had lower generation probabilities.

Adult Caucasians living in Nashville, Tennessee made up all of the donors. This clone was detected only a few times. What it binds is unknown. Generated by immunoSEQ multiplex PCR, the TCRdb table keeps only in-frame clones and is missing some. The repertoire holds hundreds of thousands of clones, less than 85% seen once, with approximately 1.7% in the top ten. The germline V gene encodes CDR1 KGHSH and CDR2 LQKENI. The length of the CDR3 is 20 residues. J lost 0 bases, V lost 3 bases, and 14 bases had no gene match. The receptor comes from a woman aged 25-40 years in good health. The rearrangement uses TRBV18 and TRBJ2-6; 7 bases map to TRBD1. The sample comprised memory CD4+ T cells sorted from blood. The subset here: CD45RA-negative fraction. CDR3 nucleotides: TGTGCCAGCTCACCTATTAACCATCGGGACAGCCCCTCTGGGGCCAACGTCCTGACTTTC. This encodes CASSPINHRDSPSGANVLTF.